The rows below give T cell receptor beta chains drawn from one sample of a study of T cells in Graves' hyperthyroidism and ophthalmopathy. Each CDR3 protein gets one entry after TCRdb re-called the multiplex PCR reads with MiXCR. The table includes 480,000 or so distinct CDR3 sequences, roughly 45% detected once. The sample was peripheral blood or thyroid tissue (not recorded which). The receptor set was obtained from an adult woman with Graves' disease, either hyperthyroidism or ophthalmopathy (not recorded which). CDR3s include the opening cysteine and the closing phenylalanine or tryptophan. D genes are given only for firm matches. Only some rows state a clone size, as once, few, many or a class for expanded clones.

>.|.|TRBV7-8|TRBJ1-1
CASRSGPGNTEAFF
TGTGCCAGCAGGTCTGGTCCAGGGAACACTGAAGCTTTCTTT
>TRBD2|.|TRBV20-1|TRBJ2-5
CSARDLGGSSETQYF
TGCAGTGCTAGAGATCTGGGCGGGAGTTCGGAGACCCAGTACTTC
>TRBD1|.|TRBV16|TRBJ1-5
CASSRNPTGGINQPQHF
TGTGCCAGCAGCCGTAACCCGACAGGGGGAATCAATCAGCCCCAGCATTTT
>TRBD1|few|TRBV10-3|TRBJ1-1
CAIRDRGSRNTEAFF
TGTGCCATCAGGGACAGGGGAAGCCGTAACACTGAAGCTTTCTTT
>TRBD1|many|TRBV7-8|TRBJ2-2
CASSLRPRQGDTGELFF
TGTGCCAGCAGCTTACGCCCCCGACAGGGAGACACCGGGGAGCTGTTTTTT
>.|many|TRBV6-5|TRBJ1-4
CASSYSGGANEKLFF
TGTGCCAGCAGTTACTCGGGAGGGGCTAATGAAAAACTGTTTTTT
>.|few|TRBV3-1|TRBJ1-3
CASSQDRHPVSGNTIYF
TGTGCCAGCAGCCAAGATCGACACCCAGTCTCTGGAAACACCATATATTTT
>TRBD2|many|TRBV7-9|TRBJ2-7
CASSPQTSGRYEQYF
TGTGCCAGCAGCCCCCAGACTAGCGGGAGGTACGAGCAGTACTTC
>.|.|TRBV20-1|TRBJ2-7
CSARRQSSYEQYF
TGCAGTGCTAGGAGGCAGAGCTCCTACGAGCAGTACTTC
>.|few|TRBV2|TRBJ2-1
CASSEGIPRYNEQFF
TGTGCCAGCAGTGAGGGGATCCCTAGGTACAATGAGCAGTTCTTC
>.|few|TRBV9|TRBJ1-1
CASTSAQNTEAFF
TGTGCCAGCACCTCCGCGCAGAACACTGAAGCTTTCTTT
>TRBD1|.|TRBV10-3|TRBJ1-5
CAISEGTAYSNQPQHF
TGTGCCATCAGTGAAGGGACAGCTTATAGCAATCAGCCCCAGCATTTT
>.|.|TRBV28|TRBJ2-7
CASSSRWQTYEQYF
TGTGCCAGCAGTTCGAGATGGCAGACCTACGAGCAGTACTTC
>TRBD1|many|TRBV5-1|TRBJ1-1
CASSAGQGALAFF
TGCGCCAGCAGCGCGGGACAGGGGGCTTTAGCTTTCTTT
>.|.|TRBV9|TRBJ1-6
CASSVQTENSPLHF
TGTGCCAGCAGCGTTCAGACAGAGAATTCACCCCTCCACTTT
>TRBD1|few|TRBV25-1|TRBJ1-4
CASSVWDRKLFF
TGTGCCAGCAGTGTTTGGGACAGAAAACTGTTTTTT
>TRBD1|.|TRBV7-6|TRBJ2-6
CASSQGQVFPGANVLTF
TGTGCCAGCAGCCAGGGACAGGTGTTCCCTGGGGCCAACGTCCTGACTTTC
>.|many|TRBV10-2|TRBJ1-5
CASSGTGPSNQPQHF
TGCGCCAGCAGTGGGACGGGCCCAAGCAATCAGCCCCAGCATTTT